This T cell receptor (beta chain) was profiled in a study of T cells expressing NK-cell markers. This CDR3 contains 14 residues. Germline lookup yields CDR1 LNHDA and CDR2 SQIVND (reference sequence). Using the 5' RACE reads, TCRdb records one entry per CDR3 protein without DNA. The table lists 500,000 or so distinct CDR3 sequences. This clonotype was sampled from a man younger than 30 in good health. V gene TRBV19 combines with J gene TRBJ1-4; TCRdb returns TRBD1, unconfirmable since there is no DNA. The sample consisted of blood T cells: a sorted CD56 or NKG2C T cell subset, CD4+ or CD8+ T cells, or bulk PBMC T cells (not recorded which). The CDR3 sequence is CASRDTATNEKLFF.